A single TCR beta chain is shown here with its context. Its specificity is not known. The CDR3 has 17 amino acids. V dropped 1 base and J dropped 0 bases, with 13 bases sitting between them. Germline CDR1 LGHNT, CDR2 FRNRAP. TCRbeta library preparation incorporated unique molecular identifiers. TCRdb recomputed calls from the PCR reads with MiXCR, one row per CDR3 protein. The sample records about 580,000 distinct CDR3 sequences, about 21% being singletons. This sample was included in a study of T-cell reconstitution after alpha-beta-depleted transplantation in children. Study-level results: As was reported, about two months after transplant, alpha-beta T cells came from several hundred expanded graft clones. T-cell numbers and diversity, one year after transplant, stemmed largely from T cells that were newly produced. Some patients showed high day-60 TCRbeta diversity, which derived from surviving recipient T cells and thymic progenitors.

The source of this sequence is a boy younger than two who had a stem cell transplant for acute myeloid leukemia, so the T cells may come from the graft donor. Sequenced here: PBMCs, mostly from graft donor cells, sampled 360 days after TCRalphabeta/CD19-depleted stem cell transplant. This chain joins TRBV12-5 and TRBJ2-1, with D perhaps matching TRBD1 (5 bases). In DNA form, the CDR3 reads TGTGCTAGTGGTTTGGATGGGGCCCGGAGCTCCTACAATGAGCAGTTCTTC. Translating gives CASGLDGARSSYNEQFF.